These 13 T cell receptor beta chains were all obtained from the same sample, sequenced in a study of blood T cell repertoires in COVID-19. The protocol was immunoSEQ multiplex PCR, while the TCRdb copy is restricted to in-frame clones and leaves out a portion. The sample lists about 480,000 clones, less than 90% seen once, with around 7.8% in the top ten. Source material: peripheral blood. All receptors come from a woman in her 50s with COVID-19, enrolled during active disease.

This chain links TRBV5-4 with TRBJ1-2; D gene uncertain. The germline V gene has CDR1 SGHNT and CDR2 YYREEE (reference sequence). V lost 0 bases and J lost 2, with 8 bases in between. The CDR3 sequence is 14 residues long. CDR3 loop: CASSLVSLNYGYTF. CDR3 coding DNA: TGTGCCAGCAGCTTGGTATCCTTGAACTATGGCTACACCTTC. Complete variable domain (other parts from reference TRBV5-4 and TRBJ1-2): ETGVTQSPTHLIKTRGQQVTLRCSSQSGHNTVSWYQQALGQGPQFIFQYYREEENGRGNFPPRFSGLQFPNYSSELNVNALELDDSALYLCASSLVSLNYGYTFGSGTRLTVV.

The genes are TRBV3-1 (or the pseudogene TRBV3-2) and TRBJ2-3; 9 bases match TRBD1. The CDR3 runs 15 residues. With V trimmed by 7 bases and J by 2 bases, 7 bases remained unmatched. Germline-derived CDR1 and CDR2 are LGHDT and YNNKEL (reference sequence). Written as DNA, the CDR3 is TGTGCCAGCAACTCACAGGGGGCTTCCACAGATACGCAGTATTTT. This sequence encodes CASNSQGASTDTQYF.

The chain couples TRBV5-4 to TRBJ1-4, with a possible D match to TRBD1 (6 bases). From germline, CDR1 is SGHNT and CDR2 YYREEE (reference sequence). The CDR3 runs 16 residues. Trimming cost V 1 base and J 0 bases, with 10 bases left between them. For the CDR3, the DNA is TGTGCCAGCAGCTTGCAGGGGCGAGCAACTAATGAAAAACTGTTTTTT. Its translation: CASSLQGRATNEKLFF.

The chain combines TRBV30 with TRBJ1-2; maybe TRBD1 (6 bases). Trimming stripped 4 bases from V and 5 bases from J, with 8 bases between. The CDR3 is 11 amino acids. The germline V gene has CDR1 GTSNPN and CDR2 SVGIG (reference sequence). The CDR3 loop reads CAWTGEYGYTF. The CDR3 bases are TGTGCCTGGACAGGGGAGTATGGCTACACCTTC.

The V and J genes are TRBV5-5 and TRBJ2-2; D perhaps matches TRBD2 (5 bases). The V end lost 2 bases, the J end lost 4 bases, and 15 bases lay between the germline ends. The CDR3 extends over 16 amino acids. Germline CDR1 SGHKS, CDR2 YYEKEE (reference sequence). CDR3 bases: TGTGCCAGCAGCTTACTAGGGTCTCCGGCCACCGGGGAGCTGTTTTTT. It yields the protein CASSLLGSPATGELFF.

The CDR3 DNA follows: TGTGCCACCAGCAAAATGACAGTGAACACTGAAGCTTTCTTT. It specifies CATSKMTVNTEAFF. The chain employs TRBV15 and TRBJ1-1; a possible D gene is TRBD1 (5 bases). V lost 4 bases and J 0 bases, leaving 9 bases between the germline ends. The CDR3 totals 14 residues. The germline gives CDR1 LNHNV, CDR2 YYDKDF (reference sequence). Filled out from reference TRBV15 and TRBJ1-1, the complete variable domain reads DAMVIQNPRYQVTQFGKPVTLSCSQTLNHNVMYWYQQKSSQAPKLLFHYYDKDFNNEADTPDNFQSRRPNTSFCFLDIRSPGLGDTAMYLCATSKMTVNTEAFFGQGTRLTVV.

The V gene is TRBV6-1, the J gene TRBJ1-2, with 9 positions matching TRBD1. The CDR3 has 13 residues. Germline values: CDR1 MNHNS, CDR2 SASEGT. J was trimmed by 5 bases and V by 5 bases; bases with no gene match: 3. The CDR3 region is CASSFGTGYGYTF. Written as DNA, the CDR3 is TGTGCCAGCAGTTTCGGGACAGGGTATGGCTACACCTTC.

V gene TRBV3-1 (or the pseudogene TRBV3-2) combines with J gene TRBJ1-1; 8 bases fit TRBD1. The germline gives CDR1 LGHDT, CDR2 YNNKEL (reference sequence). V trimming: 4 bases; J trimming: 8 bases; junction bases outside the gene matches: 3. This CDR3 is built from 12 residues. The CDR3 DNA is TGTGCCAGCAGCCCTGGGGACAGGGAAGCTTTCTTT. Translation: CASSPGDREAFF.

This clone was seen just once. This chain uses TRBV6-6 with TRBJ2-6; 9 bases agree with TRBD2. V lost 6 bases to trimming and J lost 0 bases; unmatched junction nucleotides: 15. This CDR3 is built from 20 residues. Germline V gives CDR1 MNHNY, CDR2 SVGAGI (reference sequence). The CDR3 DNA reads TGTGCCAGCAGCCGCACGATTATTAGCGGGGGCGCCTCTGGGGCCAACGTCCTGACTTTC. This sequence encodes CASSRTIISGGASGANVLTF.

V and J are TRBV3-1 (or the pseudogene TRBV3-2) and TRBJ1-2; perhaps TRBD1 as D (6 bases). V was clipped by 5 bases and J by 5 bases, with 18 bases between them. The CDR3 contains 15 residues. Germline V gene sequence: CDR1 LGHDT, CDR2 YNNKEL (reference sequence). The CDR3 nucleotides are TGTGCCAGCAGCGATACCACAGGGCCAAATTATGGCTACACCTTC. Amino acids: CASSDTTGPNYGYTF.

The chain is built from TRBV10-3 and TRBJ2-2; no clear D gene. Per the germline V gene, CDR1 is ENHRY and CDR2 is SYGVKD. Trimming pared 6 bases from V and 4 bases from J, leaving 18 bases between. The CDR3 runs 16 residues. The CDR3 nucleotides read TGTGCCATCAGCGAGACGTATCCAGATTTCACCGGGGAGCTGTTTTTT. Residues: CAISETYPDFTGELFF.

This clone has only one observation. The chain employs TRBV18 and TRBJ2-7, with 8 bases matching TRBD1. The CDR3 loop spans 15 amino acids. The V gene end was trimmed by 5 bases and the J gene end by 2 bases; junction bases not matched to a gene: 8. Germline CDR1 KGHSH, CDR2 LQKENI. CDR3 sequence: CASSRGTGDPYEQYF. The CDR3 DNA follows: TGTGCCAGCTCAAGAGGGACAGGCGACCCCTACGAGCAGTACTTC.

The gene calls are TRBV10-3 and TRBJ1-1; 9 nucleotides align to TRBD1. This CDR3 is 15 amino acids long. Germline-derived CDR1 and CDR2 are ENHRY and SYGVKD. V dropped 7 bases and J dropped 10; count of bases not matched to a gene: 16. The CDR3 reads CAITTPGQGPEGAFF. Here the CDR3 DNA reads TGTGCCATCACCACACCGGGACAGGGCCCCGAGGGAGCTTTCTTT.